The source of this TCR beta chain is a study of blood T cell repertoires in COVID-19. The overall study: Acute and convalescent COVID-19 samples came from the United States, Italy and Spain.

Data came from immunoSEQ multiplex PCR; TCRdb stores just in-frame clones and leaves some out. The repertoire has 470,000 or so clones, 80% to 90% of them found once; the top ten carry roughly 4.3%. V was shortened by 6 bases and J by 4 bases, with 14 bases between the two germline ends. Germline V lookup: CDR1 SNHLY, CDR2 FYNNEI. The CDR3 runs 14 residues. The chain has TRBV2 and TRBJ2-3, with TRBD2 as a possible D gene (5 bases). Material for sequencing was peripheral blood. This TCR was sampled from a woman under 40 with acute or convalescent COVID-19. The CDR3 DNA sequence: TGTGCCAGCAGCCAGAGGGTTATCGCAGATACGCAGTATTTT. Its protein product is CASSQRVIADTQYF.